The entry below describes one T cell receptor (beta chain). Patients from Seattle were sampled longitudinally, starting during active infection. Original data processing: The authors estimated nucleated cell counts from reference gene primer amplification. The table came from immunoSEQ multiplex PCR; TCRdb's copy has only in-frame clones and leaves some out. That table furnishes V, J and clone size, whereas the DNA furnished D and trimming. The data contain about 270,000 clones, about 91% of them singletons. The data stem from a study of blood T cell repertoires in COVID-19. Across the study: Spain, Italy and the United States supplied samples that represented acute and convalescent COVID-19. Sample material is recorded as cDNA or gDNA derived from T cells, B-cell-depleted T cells, or PBMCs.

The CDR3 loop spans 13 amino acids. Trimming took 4 bases from V and 8 from J, leaving 15 bases between them. The V gene's germline CDR1 is SGHRS and CDR2 YFSETQ. The origin of this receptor is a person aged 18 to 35 with COVID-19, enrolled during active disease. The sample was peripheral blood. The chain joins TRBV5-1 to TRBJ1-2; the D gene is possibly TRBD1 (5 bases). The CDR3 coding sequence is TGCGCCAGCAGCGACCAGGGCGTCGGCGGCTACACCTTC. Protein: CASSDQGVGGYTF.